The 15 T cell receptor beta chains below come from one sample, sequenced in a study of CD8+CD57+ T cells in acquired aplastic anemia. Genomic DNA acted as the template from which TCR beta VDJ combination and CDR3 sequence profiling were carried out. TCRdb reprocessed the reads with MiXCR, giving one entry per CDR3 protein. The sample carries some 150,000 distinct CDR3 sequences, roughly 48% recorded once. All patients picked for sequencing had shown, by flow cytometry, an expansion of CD8+CD57+ cells. The source material was sorted CD4+, CD8+, or CD8+CD57+ T cells (not recorded which) from PBMCs. The receptors come from a human donor with aplastic anemia.

Points on this clonotype: Being one base from a much bigger clone, this may be a read error. The chain carries TRBV12-3 or TRBV12-4 and TRBJ1-2; tentatively, D is TRBD1 (5 bases). Trimming shortened V by 2 bases and J by 5 bases, and 18 bases separated the two germline ends. This CDR3 has 16 amino acids. CDR3 in DNA: TGTGCCAGCAGTTTACCCCGGGACGGGGGTTATTATGGCTACACCTTC. Residues: CASSLPRDGGYYGYTF.

The table lists this clonotype with many counts. The V gene is TRBV7-2, the J gene TRBJ1-2, with TRBD1 identical over 7 bases. Per the germline V gene, CDR1 is SGHTA and CDR2 is FQGNSA. The CDR3 has 14 residues. J was trimmed by 2 bases and V by 4 bases; bases with no gene match: 4. The DNA of the CDR3 is TGTGCCAGCAGCTCCCGGACAGGAAACTATGGCTACACCTTC. This translates into CASSSRTGNYGYTF.

This clonotype occurred many times. The V call is TRBV19, the J call TRBJ2-1; 10 nucleotides match TRBD2. The CDR3 spans 15 residues. From germline, CDR1 is LNHDA and CDR2 SQIVND (reference sequence). Trimming cost V 3 bases and J 5 bases; bases outside gene matches: 4. The DNA of the CDR3 is TGTGCCAGTAGTATTCTAGCGGGGGACCACAATGAGCAGTTCTTC. Encoded protein: CASSILAGDHNEQFF.

The CDR3 region has the DNA TGTGCCACCAGAGATAGAGGTTCGGGAGGTGGCTACACCTTC. Its translation: CATRDRGSGGGYTF. The chain uses TRBV24-1 and TRBJ1-2, with D unresolved. V lost 7 bases and J 7 bases, leaving 18 bases between the germline ends. The germline CDR1 and CDR2 sequences are KGHDR and SFDVKD. The CDR3 is 14 amino acids.

This clonotype showed up many times. This chain joins TRBV7-6 and TRBJ1-1; unclear D gene. Trimming removed 3 bases from V and 3 bases from J, with 14 bases in between. The germline CDR1 and CDR2 sequences are SGHVS and FNYEAQ. This CDR3 contains 15 residues. The CDR3 loop reads CASSFENLRDTEAFF. The CDR3 DNA reads TGTGCCAGCAGCTTTGAAAACCTGAGGGACACTGAAGCTTTCTTT.

This sequence joins TRBV2 and TRBJ2-3, with D uncertain. V was pared by 7 bases and J by 6 bases, with 5 bases between. The CDR3 extends over 10 amino acids. Germline lookup yields CDR1 SNHLY and CDR2 FYNNEI. The chain's CDR3 is CASNRDTQYF. Written as DNA, the CDR3 is TGTGCCAGCAATCGGGATACGCAGTATTTT. The full variable domain, rest sourced from reference TRBV2 and TRBJ2-3, is EPEVTQTPSHQVTQMGQEVILRCVPISNHLYFYWYRQILGQKVEFLVSFYNNEISEKSEIFDDQFSVERPDGSNFTLKIRSTKLEDSAMYFCASNRDTQYFGPGTRLTVL.

The genes are TRBV5-1 and TRBJ1-1, with D possibly TRBD1 on 6 matching bases. Deletions cut 7 bases from V and 3 bases from J, with 10 bases between. Germline V CDR1 and CDR2: SGHRS, YFSETQ. The CDR3 totals 12 residues. Written as DNA, the CDR3 is TGCGCCAGCGGTACAGGGTACACTGAAGCTTTCTTT. Translation: CASGTGYTEAFF.

This clonotype was observed at least ten times. The V call is TRBV7-3, the J call TRBJ2-3; a weak D match, TRBD2 (6 bases). The CDR3 extends over 15 amino acids. V was cut by 2 bases and J by 6 bases, with 15 bases left in between. Germline V gives CDR1 SGHTA, CDR2 FQGTGA. The CDR3: CASSLSSGLGDTQYF. The DNA for the CDR3 is TGTGCCAGCAGCTTATCGAGCGGGCTTGGGGATACGCAGTATTTT.

The CDR3 sequence: CASSVRQGEQYF. The CDR3, as DNA: TGTGCCAGCAGCGTCAGACAGGGGGAGCAGTACTTC. V and J are TRBV7-2 and TRBJ2-7; 8 bases line up with TRBD1. The CDR3 covers 12 residues. The V and J ends lost 5 bases and 7 bases, in that order; junction bases with no gene match: 4. Germline V lookup: CDR1 SGHTA, CDR2 FQGNSA.

The sample holds a few counts of this clonotype. The V and J genes are TRBV6-1 and TRBJ1-4; 7 bases align to TRBD1. The germline gives CDR1 MNHNS, CDR2 SASEGT. With 6 bases clipped from V and 0 bases from J, the junction kept 4 bases outside the gene matches. The CDR3 length is 15 residues. The CDR3 spells CASSRGQTTNEKLFF. DNA for the CDR3: TGTGCCAGCAGCCGGGGACAGACAACTAATGAAAAACTGTTTTTT.

The sample holds many counts of this clonotype. The chain has TRBV5-8 and TRBJ1-5; possibly TRBD1 for D (6 bases). V dropped 5 bases and J dropped 3 bases, with 12 bases sitting between them. The CDR3 loop spans 14 amino acids. Germline-derived CDR1 and CDR2 are SGHTS and YDEGEE. CDR3 region: CASSRGQYNQPQHF. As DNA, the CDR3 is TGTGCCAGCAGTCGTGGACAGTACAATCAGCCCCAGCATTTT.

A few counts support this clonotype. The J gene is TRBJ2-5, the V gene TRBV4-1, with D uncertain. The ends were cut back, 3 bases at V and 4 bases at J, with 18 bases in the middle. CDR1 is MGHRA, CDR2 YSYEKL, per germline. CDR3 length: 16 residues. The CDR3 DNA sequence: TGCGCCAGCAGCCATGGCAACCCCGGGTCTCTAGAGACCCAGTACTTC. Its translation is CASSHGNPGSLETQYF.

Note on this clonotype: This may be a read error, as it is one base from a much larger clone. The J gene is TRBJ1-2, the V gene TRBV6-5, with a tentative D call TRBD1 (5 bases). The germline V and J ends were trimmed by 2 bases and 4 bases, with 11 bases remaining between them. There are 14 residues in the CDR3. Germline lookup yields CDR1 MNHEY and CDR2 SVGAGI. Here the CDR3 reads CASSYGHPSYGYTF. The CDR3 nucleotides read TGTGCCAGCAGTTACGGACATCCTTCCTATGGCTACACCTTC.

There are many counts of this clonotype. The chain combines TRBV20-1 with TRBJ2-5; 13 nucleotides agree with TRBD2. J was trimmed by 0 bases and V by 6 bases; bases with no gene match: 10. The CDR3 is 17 residues long. Germline V CDR1 and CDR2: DFQATT, SNEGSKA (reference sequence). The CDR3 loop reads CSATGVTSGGNQETQYF. The CDR3 nucleotides read TGCAGTGCCACTGGGGTGACTAGCGGGGGGAACCAAGAGACCCAGTACTTC.

Here the CDR3 reads CSARDLERTYEQYF. The DNA for the CDR3 is TGCAGTGCTAGGGATCTGGAGAGGACCTACGAGCAGTACTTC. The chain carries TRBV20-1 and TRBJ2-7, with D unclear. This CDR3 is 14 amino acids long. Germline lookup yields CDR1 DFQATT and CDR2 SNEGSKA (reference sequence). Trimming stripped 3 bases from V and 2 bases from J, with 14 bases between.